This record looks at one TCR beta chain sequence and its context. This clone's antigen is unknown. It has no much larger one-base neighbor in the sample; base qualities were not kept. At diagnosis, tumor, uninvolved tumor-adjacent lung and peripheral blood were collected and then preserved as a mix of FFPE and fresh-frozen material. For TCR repertoire profiling, blood samples were analyzed in the form of peripheral blood mononuclear cells. The data derive from a study of T cells in localized non-small cell lung cancer (TCRdb year 2020). Turning to the overall study: Comparing tumors with uninvolved tumor-adjacent lungs, the study looked at the T cell repertoires of roughly 250 patients with early-stage NSCLC. All 250 or so NSCLC patients in the cohort were treatment-naive and had localized lung tumors that were resected. NSCLC patients had a mean age of around 61 years, and more than 120 were male and 85 to 110 female.

The CDR3 measures 18 amino acids from cysteine to phenylalanine. The DNA shown is the 54-base CDR3, in frame from base 1. A distance of 19 bases separates the germline ends of V and J, which lose 3 bases and 0 bases respectively. For CDR1 and CDR2, the germline V gene lists SGHDT and YYEEEE. Results the study describes overall, beyond this receptor: Since the design was exploratory, TCR variables were selected using unadjusted p-values with no false-discovery rate correction. Uninvolved tumor-adjacent lung showed the highest T cell clonality, higher than tumor, which suggests more focused antigenic responses in the uninvolved tumor-adjacent lung. Because multi-region sequencing of the tumors was not done, intratumor heterogeneity could not be ruled out. Higher blood T cell density associated with longer overall survival, while higher adjacent-lung clonality associated with shorter survival. Of the top 100 tumor clones, a median of 57 were detected in paired uninvolved adjacent lung; under 35 were also among that lung's top 100.

TCR beta CDR3 regions were sequenced from DNA using the immunoSEQ Assay. The authors' analysis ran thus. To compute T cell density, TCR beta template counts were normalized to usable DNA, which was estimated by amplifying housekeeping genes. Using the preseqR package, richness was estimated by extrapolating to 120,000 templates for tissue samples and 400,000 templates for PBMC samples. Clonality was defined as one minus Pielou's evenness. Differential abundance testing on productive amino-acid clonotypes, with a minimum total count of 5 and an alpha of 0.1, was used to identify tissue-enriched TCRs. The Jaccard Index and the Morisita Overlap Index were used to measure repertoire overlap between compartments. GLIPH grouped TCR beta CDR3s together with public tetramer-defined viral CDR3s, and a viral motif had to include at least three viral sequences and also show V-gene enrichment. Drawn from immuneACCESS, this table holds only the in-frame rearrangements with V and J called that TCRdb kept. Clones are partly lost; checked studies trace under half to an unresolved V gene and leave the rest unexplained. Clone size and the V and J calls come from that table; the DNA yielded D and trimming. This sample gives about 52,000 clones in total; around nine tenths of them show up just once. The top ten clonotypes cover about 17% of the sample.

The V gene is TRBV5-6 and the J gene is TRBJ1-3; there is no confident call for the D gene. The material was PBMCs, obtained before any cancer treatment. The sequence was collected from a female donor with stage II lung adenocarcinoma. CDR3 region: CASSSPVFDKASGNTIYF. The nucleotides read TGTGCCAGCAGCTCGCCCGTATTCGATAAAGCCTCTGGAAACACCATATATTTT. The variable domain in full, with residues beyond the CDR3 obtained from the reference TRBV5-6 and TRBJ1-3 genes, is DAGVTQSPTHLIKTRGQQVTLRCSPKSGHDTVSWYQQALGQGPQFIFQYYEEEERQRGNFPDRFSGHQFPNYSSELNVNALLLGDSALYLCASSSPVFDKASGNTIYFGEGSWLTVV.